The 32 T cell receptor beta chains in this list originate from one sample, sequenced in a study of tumor-infiltrating lymphocytes in primary liver carcinoma. From roughly 500 ng total RNA, TCR beta cDNA was generated with a primer in the constant region. It was through three nested multiplex PCR rounds of slightly modified ARM-PCR that TCR beta libraries arose. The two initial PCR rounds, roughly 9 cycles each, used TRBV1-TRBV30 forward and C-beta reverse primers. In TCRdb, the multiplex PCR reads were re-called with MiXCR into one record per CDR3 protein. The sample lists 300,000 to 350,000 distinct CDR3 sequences, around 50% seen once, with approximately 15% in the top ten. Germline DNA was extracted alongside blood RNA, which was obtained from unsorted whole blood. The sample comprised peripheral blood. These receptors were taken from a woman between 25 and 40 years old with primary liver carcinoma and hepatitis B virus infection.

For this clonotype: An end of the junction does not agree with germline; a read error may underlie this. This rearrangement joins TRBV7-9 to TRBJ2-1; 9 bases line up with TRBD2. CDR1 is SEHNR and CDR2 is FQNEAQ in the germline V gene (reference sequence). The CDR3 runs 16 residues. The CDR3 protein is CASSHSSGIDYNEQLF. The CDR3 DNA sequence: TGTGCCAGCAGCCACTCTAGCGGGATTGATTACAATGAGCAGCTCTTC.

This clonotype came up once. V and J are TRBV6-5 and TRBJ2-1; a possible D gene is TRBD2 (5 bases). Trimming left V 10 bases short and J 4 bases short, with 20 bases between. The CDR3 is 15 amino acids. Germline CDR1 is MNHEY and CDR2 is SVGAGI. CDR3 residues: CANRGSSSLYNEQFF. Here the CDR3 DNA reads TGTGCCAACAGAGGCTCTAGCTCTTTGTACAATGAGCAGTTCTTC.

A remark on this clonotype: A much larger clonotype is one base distant, so this may be a read error. This CDR3 is missing its conserved last phenylalanine or tryptophan, likely due to a read error. The chain is built from TRBV12-3 or TRBV12-4 and TRBJ2-7; 7 bases agree with TRBD1. Losses at the gene ends were 6 bases for V and 5 bases for J; bases not matched to a gene: 7. CDR3 length equals 13 residues. The CDR3 protein is CASRMVQGHEQYS. The CDR3 DNA sequence: TGTGCCAGCAGGATGGTACAGGGGCACGAGCAGTACTCC.

To note about this clonotype: The conserved phenylalanine or tryptophan is not found at the CDR3 terminus, so this likely reflects a read error. The chain carries TRBV4-1 and TRBJ2-2; unclear D gene. This CDR3 is built from 14 residues. Germline V gene sequence: CDR1 MGHRA, CDR2 YSYEKL. The V end was cut by 0 bases, the J end by 4 bases, with 6 bases between. CDR3: CASSQEAGTGELFY. CDR3 nucleotides: TGCGCCAGCAGCCAAGAGGCCGGCACCGGGGAGCTGTTTTAT.

About this clonotype: A much larger clone lies a single base off, so this may be a read error. V and J are TRBV6-2 or TRBV6-3 and TRBJ2-3; a possible D gene is TRBD2 (6 bases). This CDR3 has 15 amino acids. Germline V gene sequence: CDR1 MNHEY, CDR2 SVGEGT. In DNA form, the CDR3 reads TGTGCCAGCAGTGAGACTAGTCTACGCACAGGTACGCAGTATTTT. This codes for CASSETSLRTGTQYF.

This clonotype was counted ten times or more. V gene TRBV29-1 combines with J gene TRBJ2-3; D is ambiguous. The CDR3 loop spans 12 amino acids. Germline-derived CDR1 and CDR2 are SQVTM and ANQGSEA. V shed 3 bases and J shed 3 bases, with 7 bases lying between them. CDR3 in amino acids: CSVDFSTDTQYF. The DNA for the CDR3 is TGCAGCGTTGATTTCTCGACAGATACGCAGTATTTT.

Many counts were recorded for this clonotype. The chain employs TRBV12-3 or TRBV12-4 and TRBJ1-5; possible D gene TRBD1, 5 bases. The CDR3 sequence is 13 residues long. V lost 5 bases, J lost 11 bases, and 16 bases lay in between. The CDR3 loop reads CASSRIRDGAQHF. CDR3 coding DNA: TGTGCCAGCAGTCGGATTCGGGACGGGGCCCAGCATTTT.

This clonotype was picked up many times. The chain is built from TRBV29-1 and TRBJ2-1, with D possibly being TRBD1 or TRBD2 (5 bases each). CDR1 and CDR2 (germline): SQVTM, ANQGSEA. V gave up 7 bases and J gave up 15 bases, with 19 bases separating them. The CDR3 length is 11 residues. The CDR3 is CSASRQGSWFF. The CDR3 DNA reads TGCAGCGCTAGCCGCCAGGGCTCTTGGTTCTTC.

This clonotype was counted ten times or more. This chain links TRBV5-6 with TRBJ2-5, with 7 bases lining up with TRBD2. The CDR3 covers 13 residues. The junction had 1 base not matched to a gene; V was cut back by 1 base and J by 4 bases. Looked up from germline, CDR1 is SGHDT and CDR2 is YYEEEE. The CDR3 bases are TGTGCCAGCAGCTTGTCGGGAGGAGAGACCCAGTACTTC. Translated, it gives CASSLSGGETQYF.

J is TRBJ1-1 and V is TRBV5-1, with 7 bases that match TRBD1. This CDR3 comprises 12 residues. The junction had 10 bases not matched to a gene; V was cut back by 7 bases and J by 10 bases. Germline V CDR1 and CDR2: SGHRS, YFSETQ. The CDR3 here is CASRLNRGLAFF. CDR3 in DNA: TGCGCCAGCCGCCTAAACAGGGGTTTAGCTTTCTTT.

The genes are TRBV21-1 and TRBJ2-7. TRBV21-1 is a listed pseudogene. The CDR3 has 9 residues. The CDR3 loop reads CASSRMRTF. The CDR3 nucleotides are TGTGCCAGCAGCAGAATGCGGACCTTC.

On this clonotype: It may be a read error: a sequence one base away is much more abundant. The V call is TRBV29-1, the J call TRBJ1-5; D is uncertain. V dropped 4 bases and J dropped 3 bases, with 7 bases sitting between them. Germline V gene sequence: CDR1 SQVTM, CDR2 ANQGSEA. The CDR3 contains 12 residues. The CDR3 nucleotides read TGCAGCGTTGTTGAGAACAATCAGCCCCAGCATTTT. Protein sequence: CSVVENNQPQHF.

Remarks on this clonotype: The junction and the germline gene differ at one end; a read error may be behind it. The V call is TRBV4-3, the J call TRBJ2-3; 12 bases agree with TRBD2. Germline-derived CDR1 and CDR2 are LGHNA and YSLEER. This CDR3 comprises 17 residues. CDR3 in DNA: TGCGCCAACAGCCAAGATGCGACTAGCGGGAGCGCAGATACACAGTATTTT. Residues: CANSQDATSGSADTQYF.

This clonotype was seen more than once but under ten times. J is TRBJ2-7 and V is TRBV4-3; 11 bases are shared with TRBD2. Germline trimming cut 0 bases from V and 1 base from J; bases unmatched to any gene: 5. The germline V gene has CDR1 LGHNA and CDR2 YSLEER. This CDR3 region has 17 residues. The CDR3 region is CASSQDRGLAESYEQYF. CDR3 nucleotides: TGCGCCAGCAGCCAAGACCGGGGACTAGCGGAGTCCTACGAGCAGTACTTC.

Worth noting for this clonotype: This may be a read error, as it is one base from a much larger clone. This chain uses TRBV29-1 with TRBJ2-3; D unresolved. This CDR3 has 12 amino acids. V dropped 4 bases and J dropped 6 bases, with 11 bases sitting between them. Germline V gives CDR1 SQVTM, CDR2 ANQGSEA. CDR3 region: CSVVQVRDTQYF. The DNA for the CDR3 is TGCAGCGTTGTTCAAGTGCGCGATACGCAGTATTTT.

With respect to this clonotype: Sequence at one end of the junction differs from germline and may be a read error. The chain uses TRBV11-1 and TRBJ2-1; 9 positions match TRBD2. CDR1 SGHAT and CDR2 FQDESV come from the germline V gene (reference sequence). The CDR3 extends over 17 amino acids. The CDR3 nucleotides read TGCGCCAGCAGAGGTAGCGGGAGCATCATAGGCTACAATGAGCAGTTCTTC. This translates into CASRGSGSIIGYNEQFF.

This clonotype was seen only a few times. This chain connects TRBV7-9 to TRBJ2-1, with TRBD1 as a possible D gene (5 bases). CDR1 and CDR2 from the germline V gene are SEHNR and FQNEAQ (reference sequence). The CDR3 sequence is 13 residues long. V shed 6 bases and J shed 7 bases, with 13 bases lying between them. CDR3 sequence: CASSFDSFNEQFF. The CDR3 DNA reads TGTGCCAGCAGTTTCGACAGCTTTAATGAGCAGTTCTTC.

This clonotype has a count of ten or more. The chain joins TRBV6-2 or TRBV6-3 to TRBJ2-6; D ambiguous. Trimming took off 2 bases at V and 0 bases at J, with 17 bases between the two ends. This CDR3 has 19 residues. The germline gives CDR1 MNHEY, CDR2 SVGEGT. In DNA, the CDR3 is TGTGCCAGCAGTTACGATGGTGTCACGGCCCTCTCTGGGGCCAACGTCCTGACTTTC. Its protein is CASSYDGVTALSGANVLTF.

Of note for this clonotype: A much more abundant neighbour one base away suggests this may be a read error. The CDR3 nucleotides are TGTGCCAGCAGCCGCGACAGGAGCTCCTACAATGAGCAGTTCTTC. This translates into CASSRDRSSYNEQFF. This sequence joins TRBV7-9 and TRBJ2-1; D is perhaps TRBD1 (6 bases). The CDR3 sequence is 15 residues long. CDR1 is SEHNR, CDR2 FQNEAQ, per germline (reference sequence). V was trimmed by 5 bases and J by 0 bases, leaving 11 bases between them.

The J gene is TRBJ1-2, the V gene TRBV6-6, with 8 bases lining up with TRBD1. Germline lookup yields CDR1 MNHNY and CDR2 SVGAGI (reference sequence). The CDR3 covers 13 residues. V lost 4 bases and J lost 6; bases outside the gene matches: 4. CDR3 nucleotide sequence: TGTGCCAGCAGTTCAGGGGGCGGGGATGGCTACACCTTC. Residues: CASSSGGGDGYTF.

The chain couples TRBV14 to TRBJ2-7, with a tentative D call TRBD1 (5 bases). Trimming removed 0 bases at V and 6 bases at J, with 9 bases between. CDR3 length: 13 amino acids. In germline, CDR1 is SGHDN, CDR2 FVKESK. CDR3 loop: CASSQERGFEQYF. Written as DNA, the CDR3 is TGTGCCAGCAGCCAAGAAAGGGGATTCGAGCAGTACTTC.

The table lists this clonotype with a few counts. Since a much larger clone is just one base distant, this may be a read error. The CDR3 nucleotides are TGCGCCAGCAGCCAGGGGGGACTAGCGGGCGTCAATGAGCAGCTCTTC. Translating it yields CASSQGGLAGVNEQLF. This chain uses TRBV4-3 with TRBJ2-1; 12 nucleotides align to TRBD2. This CDR3 is 16 amino acids long. Germline V gene lookup returns CDR1 LGHNA and CDR2 YSLEER.

CDR3 coding DNA: TGTGCCACCAGTGATTTAAAGGAGGGCGACACCGGGGAGCTGTTTTTT. Translated: CATSDLKEGDTGELFF. The V call is TRBV24-1, the J call TRBJ2-2; the D gene is possibly TRBD2 (6 bases). Trimming cost V 1 base and J 3 bases, with 11 bases left between them. Germline V gene data show CDR1 as KGHDR and CDR2 as SFDVKD. The length of the CDR3 is 16 residues.

This clonotype came up a few times. A junction end diverges from the germline sequence, so it may reflect a read error. V is TRBV12-3 or TRBV12-4 and J is TRBJ2-3, with D hard to call. The CDR3 sequence is 12 residues long. CDR3 sequence (DNA): TGTGCCGGCAGTTCTTCCACAGATACGCAGTATTTT. Its translation: CAGSSSTDTQYF.

This clonotype was seen once. With a much larger clone just one base away, this may be a read error. The J gene is TRBJ1-1, the V gene TRBV4-3; D not resolved. CDR3 length: 14 amino acids. From germline, CDR1 is LGHNA and CDR2 YSLEER. DNA for the CDR3: TGCGCCAGCTGCCAAGAACGGGCCAACACTGAAGCTTTCTTT. As protein: CASCQERANTEAFF.

This chain links TRBV11-2 with TRBJ2-4; D is unclear. V gave up 4 bases and J gave up 1 base, with 14 bases separating them. Germline V gene lookup returns CDR1 SGHAT and CDR2 FQNNGV. The CDR3 is 16 residues long. CDR3 DNA sequence: TGTGCCAGCAGCTCACTGTCCCGATCGGCCAAAAACATTCAGTACTTC. It yields the protein CASSSLSRSAKNIQYF. Looking up the rest from reference TRBV11-2 and TRBJ2-4 gives the full variable domain: EAGVAQSPRYKIIEKRQSVAFWCNPISGHATLYWYQQILGQGPKLLIQFQNNGVVDDSQLPKDRFSAERLKGVDSTLKIQPAKLEDSAVYLCASSSLSRSAKNIQYFGAGTRLSVL.

This clonotype was picked up a small number of times. This chain links TRBV5-4 with TRBJ2-7; D is tentatively TRBD1 or TRBD2 (6 bases each). This CDR3 has 13 residues. V lost 4 bases and J lost 5, with 13 bases in between. The germline V gene has CDR1 SGHNT and CDR2 YYREEE (reference sequence). The CDR3 loop is CASSPGGGHEQYF. As DNA, the CDR3 is TGTGCCAGCAGCCCTGGAGGGGGGCACGAGCAGTACTTC.

This clonotype was found many times. The V gene is TRBV11-3, the J gene TRBJ1-1, with 9 bases identical to TRBD1. The CDR3 spans 16 residues. The ends lost 5 bases at V and 6 bases at J; junction bases unmatched: 13. Germline V lookup: CDR1 SGHNT, CDR2 YENEEA. The CDR3 nucleotides are TGTGCCAGCAGCAATAAATTAGGACAGGGGTTGCCTGAAGCTTTCTTT. This encodes CASSNKLGQGLPEAFF.

A remark on this clonotype: A much bigger clone sits one base away, suggesting this may be a read error. The chain is built from TRBV4-2 and TRBJ2-1; D gene ambiguous. Trimming shortened V by 0 bases and J by 5 bases, and 14 bases separated the two germline ends. Germline values: CDR1 LGHNA, CDR2 YNFKEQ. The CDR3 runs 16 residues. The CDR3 sequence: CASSQEIGTFHNEQFF. CDR3 bases: TGTGCCAGCAGCCAAGAGATAGGAACATTTCACAATGAGCAGTTCTTC.

Remarks on this clonotype: With a much larger clone just one base away, this may be a read error. This likely comes from a read error, as the CDR3 has no conserved phenylalanine or tryptophan at its end. This chain links TRBV4-3 with TRBJ2-1, with D possibly TRBD2 on 5 matching bases. Trimming took off 1 base at V and 5 bases at J, with 18 bases between the two ends. Germline V gives CDR1 LGHNA, CDR2 YSLEER. This CDR3 comprises 17 residues. The CDR3 sequence is CASSQGPDYHPDNEQFV. DNA for the CDR3: TGCGCCAGCAGCCAAGGACCCGACTATCACCCGGACAATGAGCAGTTCGTC.

J is TRBJ2-7 and V is TRBV7-9, with D perhaps matching TRBD1 (5 bases). The CDR3 consists of 15 residues. Germline loops: CDR1 SEHNR, CDR2 FQNEAQ (reference sequence). Trimming left V 5 bases short and J 3 bases short, with 17 bases between. Here the CDR3 DNA reads TGTGCCAGCAGCGCCGCAGGGAAAATCATCTACGAGCAGTACTTC. Its translation: CASSAAGKIIYEQYF.

This clonotype has just a few counts. The V and J genes are TRBV7-9 and TRBJ2-1; D is tentatively TRBD1 or TRBD2 (5 bases each). This CDR3 has 15 residues. Germline V gene lookup returns CDR1 SEHNR and CDR2 FQNEAQ (reference sequence). V lost 5 bases and J lost 5, with 16 bases in between. The CDR3 sequence: CASSPRDRTNNEQFF. DNA of the CDR3: TGTGCCAGCAGCCCAAGGGACCGTACAAACAATGAGCAGTTCTTC.